The next 13 T cell receptor beta chains were all read from a single sample in a study of OX40 agonist ivuxolimab in advanced cancers. The repertoire was sequenced with immunoSEQ multiplex PCR; TCRdb's copy has only in-frame clones and lacks some. Here the sample spans 55,000 to 75,000 clones, approximately 90% being singletons. The sequenced sample was CD4+ or CD8+ T cells sorted from blood, obtained in a trial of the OX40 agonist ivuxolimab. Every receptor here comes from an adult with an advanced solid tumor such as melanoma, head and neck, liver or kidney cancer.

The V and J genes are TRBV7-9 and TRBJ1-1; a possible D gene is TRBD1 (6 bases). This CDR3 is 13 amino acids long. The germline V gene encodes CDR1 SEHNR and CDR2 FQNEAQ (reference sequence). Trimming shortened V by 6 bases and J by 7 bases, and 15 bases separated the two germline ends. The CDR3 DNA sequence: TGTGCCAGCAGTTTGGGGCAGGGGCTTGAAGCTTTCTTT. It yields the protein CASSLGQGLEAFF.

The rearrangement uses TRBV5-8 and TRBJ1-2; D call uncertain. V dropped 5 bases and J dropped 9 bases, with 14 bases sitting between them. Germline V lookup: CDR1 SGHTS, CDR2 YDEGEE. This CDR3 is built from 12 residues. CDR3: CASSFAKVRYTF. The CDR3 DNA reads TGTGCCAGCAGTTTCGCCAAAGTTCGCTACACCTTC.

The genes are TRBV9 and TRBJ2-2; TRBD2 is a possible D gene (6 bases). The CDR3 runs 15 residues. Germline CDR1 reads SGDLS; CDR2 reads YYNGEE. With 2 bases removed from V and 3 bases from J, the gap between germline ends came to 11 bases. The CDR3 protein is CASSVGGIDTGELFF. Here the CDR3 DNA reads TGTGCCAGCAGCGTCGGAGGGATAGACACCGGGGAGCTGTTTTTT.

The rearrangement links TRBV5-3 to TRBJ1-1; D not certain. TRBV5-3 is noted as an ORF with a role that remains uncertain. The V end lost 5 bases, the J end lost 4 bases, and 12 bases lay between the germline ends. The CDR3 has 13 amino acids. CDR3 in amino acids: CARRGGGSTEAFF. CDR3 DNA: TGTGCCAGAAGGGGAGGAGGTAGCACTGAAGCTTTCTTT.

This chain links TRBV6-1 with TRBJ2-7; perhaps TRBD2 as D (5 bases). CDR1 is MNHNS, CDR2 SASEGT, per germline. Trimming removed 4 bases at V and 5 bases at J, with 12 bases between. This CDR3 region has 13 residues. For the CDR3, the DNA is TGTGCCAGCAGTGCCGGGGTGATACACGAGCAGTACTTC. Protein sequence: CASSAGVIHEQYF.

V is TRBV6-5 and J is TRBJ1-2; D is ambiguous. The germline V gene has CDR1 MNHEY and CDR2 SVGAGI. V lost 2 bases and J lost 1, with 8 bases in between. This CDR3 spans 14 amino acids. The CDR3 sequence: CASSYGGRNYGYTF. DNA of the CDR3: TGTGCCAGCAGTTACGGAGGGCGTAACTATGGCTACACCTTC.

The V gene is TRBV6-5, the J gene TRBJ1-5, with D perhaps matching TRBD1 (5 bases). The V gene's germline CDR1 is MNHEY and CDR2 SVGAGI. Trimming cost V 6 bases and J 1 base, with 7 bases left between them. The CDR3 consists of 13 residues. The CDR3: CASRRGSNQPQHF. The CDR3, as DNA: TGTGCCAGCAGACGGGGGAGCAATCAGCCCCAGCATTTT.

As DNA, the CDR3 is TGTGCCAGCAGCCCCGATTCCGGGGAGCTGTTTTTT. This gives the protein CASSPDSGELFF. The genes are TRBV11-2 and TRBJ2-2; D gene unclear. The germline V gene has CDR1 SGHAT and CDR2 FQNNGV. This CDR3 comprises 12 residues. V lost 5 bases to trimming and J lost 6 bases, with 7 bases between them.

J is TRBJ2-7 and V is TRBV25-1; no definite D call. The V gene lost 0 bases and the J gene lost 1 base, with 4 bases spanning the gap. The CDR3 consists of 13 residues. CDR1 and CDR2 (germline): MGHDK, SYGVNS. Here the CDR3 reads CASSEYGSYEQYF. The CDR3 DNA is TGTGCCAGCAGTGAATATGGGTCCTACGAGCAGTACTTC.

In DNA, the CDR3 is TGTGCCAGCAGTGGGAACCCAGGGGCGGCTCAGCCCCAGCATTTT. This encodes CASSGNPGAAQPQHF. This chain connects TRBV6-1 to TRBJ1-5; D is possibly TRBD1 (6 bases). The CDR3 covers 15 residues. V lost 4 bases to trimming and J lost 6 bases, with 16 bases between them. Per germline, CDR1 MNHNS and CDR2 SASEGT.

The chain is built from TRBV7-8 and TRBJ1-3, with 7 bases matching TRBD1. CDR1 is SGHVS, CDR2 FQNEAQ, per germline. The CDR3 runs 16 residues. Trimming cost V 4 bases and J 0 bases; bases outside gene matches: 6. CDR3 loop: CASSSRTGSSGNTIYF. CDR3 in DNA: TGTGCCAGCAGCTCTCGGACAGGAAGCTCTGGAAACACCATATATTTT.

The chain joins TRBV18 to TRBJ1-1; D call uncertain. The ends were cut back, 2 bases at V and 7 bases at J, with 14 bases in the middle. Germline V gene lookup returns CDR1 KGHSH and CDR2 LQKENI. The CDR3 is 14 amino acids. CDR3 nucleotide sequence: TGTGCCAGCTCACCAGAATGGGCCCGTGGTGAAGCTTTCTTT. It is translated as CASSPEWARGEAFF.

As DNA, the CDR3 is TGTGCCAGCAGTTTACAGGGGGGGGGTGAGCAGTTCTTC. Translated, it gives CASSLQGGGEQFF. The gene calls are TRBV28 and TRBJ2-1; D may match TRBD1 or TRBD2 (7 bases each). The CDR3 is made up of 13 amino acids. V shed 2 bases and J shed 9 bases, with 11 bases lying between them. In germline, CDR1 is MDHEN, CDR2 SYDVKM.